Below, 14 T cell receptor beta chains from the same sample are listed, as sequenced in a study of shared clonotypes between healthy human individuals. Here immunoSEQ multiplex PCR was the method, and the copy in TCRdb shows in-frame clones only, minus some. The sample lists millions of clones, around 94% occurring once. The sample consisted of naive CD4+ T cells sorted from blood. Subset: CD45RA+ positively selected. Receptors were obtained from a man in his late teens or twenties in good health.

The chain links TRBV7-9 to TRBJ2-5; the D gene is possibly TRBD2 (5 bases). CDR3 size: 16 residues. Germline V gene lookup returns CDR1 SEHNR and CDR2 FQNEAQ (reference sequence). Trimming removed 0 bases at V and 5 bases at J, with 16 bases between. The CDR3 bases are TGTGCCAGCAGCTTAGCCGGGAACGAACGCGTCGAGACCCAGTACTTC. Translating it yields CASSLAGNERVETQYF.

The genes are TRBV5-4 and TRBJ1-4; D is unresolved. This CDR3 region has 13 residues. CDR1 is SGHNT and CDR2 is YYREEE in the germline V gene (reference sequence). V lost 0 bases and J lost 4, with 4 bases in between. In DNA form, the CDR3 reads TGTGCCAGCAGCTTGGCTGTTAATGAAAAACTGTTTTTT. It is translated as CASSLAVNEKLFF.

The genes are TRBV7-2 and TRBJ2-1; perhaps TRBD2 as D (5 bases). This CDR3 has 15 amino acids. V was cut by 5 bases and J by 6 bases, with 17 bases left in between. Germline lookup yields CDR1 SGHTA and CDR2 FQGNSA. CDR3 bases: TGTGCCAGCAGCCGGACTTGGGAGTTACGCAATGAGCAGTTCTTC. This sequence encodes CASSRTWELRNEQFF.

The chain employs TRBV27 and TRBJ2-5; TRBD2 is a possible D gene (5 bases). V gave up 4 bases and J gave up 5 bases, with 8 bases separating them. The CDR3 spans 12 residues. The germline V gene encodes CDR1 MNHEY and CDR2 SMNVEV (reference sequence). The CDR3, as DNA: TGTGCCAGCAGTTCGGGATCGGAGACCCAGTACTTC. It is translated as CASSSGSETQYF.

The chain's CDR3 is CASSYTGTGAKNIQYF. DNA of the CDR3: TGCGCCAGCAGCTATACCGGGACAGGCGCCAAAAACATTCAGTACTTC. This chain joins TRBV4-1 and TRBJ2-4, with 8 bases identical to TRBD1. From germline, CDR1 is MGHRA and CDR2 YSYEKL. V lost 5 bases to trimming and J lost 1 base; unmatched junction nucleotides: 7. This CDR3 comprises 16 residues.

The V gene is TRBV10-1, the J gene TRBJ2-1, with no clear D. The CDR3 covers 15 residues. Between the trimmed V and J ends, which lost 8 bases and 6 bases, there was a span of 20 bases. Per the germline V gene, CDR1 is WNHNN and CDR2 is SYGVQD (reference sequence). CDR3 sequence (DNA): TGCGCCAGCGACCCCCTAGGTCTTCCCTCCAATGAGCAGTTCTTC. Protein: CASDPLGLPSNEQFF.

Concerning this clone: Other DNA sequences in this specimen translate into the identical CDR3. The chain couples TRBV10-1 to TRBJ1-1; the D is unclear. The V gene's germline CDR1 is WNHNN and CDR2 SYGVQD (reference sequence). This CDR3 contains 13 residues. Trimming removed 4 bases from V and 1 base from J, with 7 bases in between. The CDR3 sequence: CASSGQRNTEAFF. The DNA for the CDR3 is TGCGCCAGCAGTGGCCAGAGGAACACTGAAGCTTTCTTT.

Details on this clone: The sample carries other DNA sequences with the same CDR3. In nucleotides, the CDR3 is TGTGCCAGCAGCTCGGGACAGGGAGATGGCTACACCTTC. Encoded protein: CASSSGQGDGYTF. The chain employs TRBV5-6 and TRBJ1-2; the match to TRBD1 covers 9 bases. CDR1 and CDR2 from the germline V gene are SGHDT and YYEEEE. This CDR3 is 13 amino acids long. With 3 bases clipped from V and 6 bases from J, the junction kept 3 bases outside the gene matches.

The chain is built from TRBV14 and TRBJ2-1; 8 bases agree with TRBD2. This CDR3 has 15 amino acids. V was clipped by 2 bases and J by 1 base; unmatched bases: 1. The germline CDR1 and CDR2 sequences are SGHDN and FVKESK. CDR3 loop: CASSQKRESYNEQFF. For the CDR3, the DNA is TGTGCCAGCAGCCAAAAGCGGGAGTCCTACAATGAGCAGTTCTTC.

This chain connects TRBV18 to TRBJ2-7, with D unresolved. V lost 1 base and J 5 bases, leaving 9 bases between the germline ends. Germline V lookup: CDR1 KGHSH, CDR2 LQKENI. The CDR3 runs to 13 residues. This CDR3 is CASSPHTGDEQYF. In DNA, the CDR3 is TGTGCCAGCTCACCACATACGGGCGACGAGCAGTACTTC.

The rearrangement links TRBV18 to TRBJ2-1; D is tentatively TRBD1 or TRBD2 (6 bases each). V lost 2 bases and J 8 bases, leaving 16 bases between the germline ends. There are 15 residues in the CDR3. Germline loops: CDR1 KGHSH, CDR2 LQKENI. The chain's CDR3 is CASSPAGGGLYEQFF. The DNA of the CDR3 is TGTGCCAGCTCACCAGCCGGTGGGGGGCTATATGAGCAGTTCTTC. Supplemented by reference TRBV18 and TRBJ2-1, the full variable domain reads NAGVMQNPRHLVRRRGQEARLRCSPMKGHSHVYWYRQLPEEGLKFMVYLQKENIIDESGMPKERFSAEFPKEGPSILRIQQVVRGDSAAYFCASSPAGGGLYEQFFGPGTRLTVL.

V gene TRBV19 combines with J gene TRBJ1-1; no reliable D call. CDR1 and CDR2 from the germline V gene are LNHDA and SQIVND (reference sequence). Trimming removed 1 base at V and 2 bases at J, with 8 bases between. The CDR3 is 14 residues long. CDR3 protein: CASSIAVLNTEAFF. Here the CDR3 DNA reads TGTGCCAGTAGTATAGCAGTCTTAAACACTGAAGCTTTCTTT. Supplemented by reference TRBV19 and TRBJ1-1, the full variable domain reads DGGITQSPKYLFRKEGQNVTLSCEQNLNHDAMYWYRQDPGQGLRLIYYSQIVNDFQKGDIAEGYSVSREKKESFPLTVTSAQKNPTAFYLCASSIAVLNTEAFFGQGTRLTVV.

The chain combines TRBV5-1 with TRBJ1-2; D possibly corresponds to TRBD1 (6 bases). Germline lookup yields CDR1 SGHRS and CDR2 YFSETQ. V was pared by 4 bases and J by 5 bases, with 15 bases between. This CDR3 spans 14 amino acids. CDR3 in amino acids: CASSPDVRGYGYTF. CDR3 DNA sequence: TGCGCCAGCAGCCCGGATGTCAGGGGATATGGCTACACCTTC.

This rearrangement joins TRBV19 to TRBJ2-7; 7 bases map to TRBD2. The CDR3 spans 15 residues. Germline assignment: CDR1 LNHDA and CDR2 SQIVND (reference sequence). V trimming: 6 bases; J trimming: 3 bases; junction bases outside the gene matches: 11. The CDR3 here is CASSVGGLGGYEQYF. In nucleotides, the CDR3 is TGTGCCAGTAGCGTTGGCGGACTAGGAGGCTACGAGCAGTACTTC.